This TCR beta chain is drawn from a study of T cells in localized non-small cell lung cancer. Broader study findings: Detection in adjacent lung was observed for a median approximately 52 of the top 100 tumor clones. Compared with tumor, uninvolved adjacent lung displayed greater T cell clonality, ranking highest overall. As only one tumor region underwent sequencing, heterogeneity remains possible.

V lost 5 bases and J lost 11, with 10 bases in between. CDR1 and CDR2 (germline): SNHLY, FYNNEI. The CDR3 sequence is 12 residues long. Method: immunoSEQ multiplex PCR; TCRdb's copy keeps in-frame clones and lacks some. This sample carries 40,000 to 60,000 clones, 70% to 90% of them seen once, and the ten largest clones take about a sixth. With respect to this clone: Antigen unknown.

V is TRBV2 and J is TRBJ1-6; tentative D call: TRBD1 (6 bases). The material sequenced was PBMCs, taken before any cancer treatment. This clonotype was sampled from a female donor with stage II lung adenocarcinoma. CDR3 loop: CASSSGATPLHF. As DNA, the CDR3 is TGTGCCAGCAGTTCAGGGGCAACACCCCTCCACTTT.